This TCR beta chain emerged from a study of cytomegalovirus exposure and HLA in healthy donors. Study-wide background: Unique TCRs from HLA-typed donors, around 93 million of them, were held in an early data release.

PCR employed 60 Vbeta and 13 Jbeta primers. Assay used: immunoSEQ multiplex PCR; TCRdb lists only in-frame clones, some missing. Of some 150,000 clones listed, over 70% were seen once; the top ten hold 2.1%. Whole-study results and caveats: It was shown in a later analysis that HLA-associated TCR beta chains were more clonally expanded than other, equally common chains. A later analysis associated about 18,000 TCR beta sequences with HLA alleles at a 0.05 false discovery rate.

Germline-derived CDR1 and CDR2 are SGHKS and YYEKEE (reference sequence). The CDR3 spans 14 residues. V was trimmed by 0 bases and J by 7 bases, leaving 11 bases between them. Notes on this clone: Its antigen is not known.

The sequence was collected from a man younger than 40 in good health and CMV-seronegative. Sequencing was done on a sample of PBMCs. The chain links TRBV5-5 to TRBJ2-1; a possible D gene is TRBD2 (6 bases). The CDR3 coding sequence is TGTGCCAGCAGCTTGGGACACCGGGGGAATGAGCAGTTCTTC. Translation gives CASSLGHRGNEQFF.